The T cell receptor (beta chain) under discussion was sequenced for a study of blood T cell repertoires in COVID-19. Profiling relied on immunoSEQ multiplex PCR, and the TCRdb table lists in-frame clones only, not all of them. This sample has some 190,000 clones; approximately 89% occur once, and the top ten carry roughly 8%. This CDR3 spans 15 amino acids. With 2 bases removed from V and 0 bases from J, the gap between germline ends came to 8 bases. Germline V gene sequence: CDR1 SGHTS, CDR2 YDEGEE. This clonotype originated in a woman aged 55-70 years with acute or convalescent COVID-19. The sequencing input was peripheral blood. The genes are TRBV5-8 and TRBJ2-2; D is possibly TRBD1 (5 bases). In DNA form, the CDR3 reads TGTGCCAGCAGCTTAGGGGCAGCGAACACCGGGGAGCTGTTTTTT. Amino acid sequence: CASSLGAANTGELFF.